This TCR beta chain was recovered during a study of glioma-infiltrating T cells after dendritic cell vaccination. Study-wide context: Autologous tumor lysate-pulsed dendritic cell vaccination was given between the early 2000s and the early 2010s.

The CDR3 is 19 residues long. CDR1 is LNHDA and CDR2 is SQIVND in the germline V gene (reference sequence). Trimming removed 3 bases from V and 5 bases from J; junction bases left unmatched: 13. Blood PBMC samples: pre-vaccination, two weeks post third vaccination, and at tumor progression. Study outcomes and limitations: Only a small number of patients had complete blood and tumor samples.

Of note for this clone: What it binds is not known.

The primer mix had 60 V beta and 13 J beta primers. TCRdb's copy holds only in-frame clones and misses some; the assay was immunoSEQ multiplex PCR. The repertoire holds about 82,000 clones, with about 87% as singletons. The clonotype comes from a human donor with glioblastoma. The specimen was blood, collected before dendritic cell vaccination. The rearrangement uses TRBV19 and TRBJ2-7; 16 bases fit TRBD2. DNA of the CDR3: TGTGCCAGTAGTATGGGGACACCGGGACTAGCGGGAGGGATCAACGAGCAGTACTTC. Amino acids: CASSMGTPGLAGGINEQYF.